Many counts were recorded for the clone carrying this T cell receptor (beta chain). The data originate from a study of CD4 and CD8 cells across lung adenocarcinoma regions. The CDR3 has 14 amino acids. The V gene's germline CDR1 is MNHEY and CDR2 SVGAGI. Trimming took off 2 bases at V and 3 bases at J, with 11 bases between the two ends. Localized lung adenocarcinoma, a non-small cell lung cancer, affected the donors. TCRdb processed the PCR reads anew with MiXCR; each CDR3 protein has one entry. The profile covers 20,000 or so distinct CDR3 sequences, with 50% appearing a single time and around 31% taken by the ten largest.

V and J are TRBV6-5 and TRBJ2-7; D is possibly TRBD2 (6 bases). Material: CD8+ T cells from the margin of a lung tumor. The source of this sequence is a male donor with lung adenocarcinoma. The CD4 and CD8 labels of this study may be unreliable. The CDR3 bases are TGTGCCAGCAGTTACAGGTGGGAGGACTACGAGCAGTACTTC. Translation gives CASSYRWEDYEQYF.